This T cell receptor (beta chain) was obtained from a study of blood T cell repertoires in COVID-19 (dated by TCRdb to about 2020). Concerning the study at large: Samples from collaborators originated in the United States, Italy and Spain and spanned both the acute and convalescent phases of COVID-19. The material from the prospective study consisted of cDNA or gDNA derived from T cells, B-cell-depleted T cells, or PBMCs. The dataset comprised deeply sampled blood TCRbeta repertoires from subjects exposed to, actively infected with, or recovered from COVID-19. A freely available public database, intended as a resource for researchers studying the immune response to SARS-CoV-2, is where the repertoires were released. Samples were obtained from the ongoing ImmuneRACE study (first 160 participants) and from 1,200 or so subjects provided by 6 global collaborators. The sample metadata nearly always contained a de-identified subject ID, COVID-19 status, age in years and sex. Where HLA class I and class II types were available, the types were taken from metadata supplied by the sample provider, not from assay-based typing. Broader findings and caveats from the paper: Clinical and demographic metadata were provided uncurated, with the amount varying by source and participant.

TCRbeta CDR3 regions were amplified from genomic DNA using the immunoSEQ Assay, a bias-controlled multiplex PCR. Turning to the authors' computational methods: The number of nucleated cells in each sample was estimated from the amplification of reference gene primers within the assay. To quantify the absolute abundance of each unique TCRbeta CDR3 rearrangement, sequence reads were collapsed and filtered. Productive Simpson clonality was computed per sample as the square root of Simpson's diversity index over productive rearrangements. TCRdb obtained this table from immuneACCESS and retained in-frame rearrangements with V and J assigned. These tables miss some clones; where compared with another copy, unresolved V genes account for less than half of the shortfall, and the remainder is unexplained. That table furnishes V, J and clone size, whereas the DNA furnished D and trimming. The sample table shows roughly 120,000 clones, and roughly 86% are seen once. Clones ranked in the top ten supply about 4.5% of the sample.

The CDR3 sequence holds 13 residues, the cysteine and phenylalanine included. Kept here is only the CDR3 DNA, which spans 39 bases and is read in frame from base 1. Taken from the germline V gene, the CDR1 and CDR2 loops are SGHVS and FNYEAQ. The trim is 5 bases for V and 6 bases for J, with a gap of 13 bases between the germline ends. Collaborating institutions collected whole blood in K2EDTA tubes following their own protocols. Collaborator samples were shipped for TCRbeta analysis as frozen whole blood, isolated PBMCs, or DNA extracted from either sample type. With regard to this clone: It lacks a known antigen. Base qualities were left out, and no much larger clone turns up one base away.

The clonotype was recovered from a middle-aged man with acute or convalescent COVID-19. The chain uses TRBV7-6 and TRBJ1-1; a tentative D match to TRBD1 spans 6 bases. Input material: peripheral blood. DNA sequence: TGTGCCAGCAGCCGGACAGAGGTGTCTGAAGCTTTCTTT. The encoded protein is CASSRTEVSEAFF.